The rows below give T cell receptor beta chains drawn from one sample of a study of blood T cell repertoires in COVID-19. The protocol was immunoSEQ multiplex PCR, while the TCRdb copy is restricted to in-frame clones and leaves out a portion. This sample has 150,000 to 200,000 clones, with about 81% found just once. Sequenced: peripheral blood. These receptors were taken from a woman aged 55-69 years with COVID-19, enrolled during active disease. CDR3s include the opening cysteine and the closing phenylalanine or tryptophan. D genes are given only for firm matches.

j_call,v_call,d_call,cdr3_aa
TRBJ1-2,TRBV5-1,TRBD1,CASSSGTASQYGYTF
TRBJ2-1,TRBV18,-,CASSQLPQPSSYNEQFF
TRBJ2-5,TRBV4-2,-,CASSQVKGTNQETQYF
TRBJ2-3,TRBV18,TRBD2,CASLGLADTQYF
TRBJ2-2,TRBV5-1,-,CASSLGENTGELFF
TRBJ1-5,TRBV28,-,CASSLLQVSNQPQHF
TRBJ2-2,TRBV13,-,CASSLGGNTGELFF
TRBJ2-1,TRBV7-9,TRBD2,CASSLVIAGTYNEQFF
TRBJ1-1,TRBV19,-,CASNSRRTHTEAFF
TRBJ2-5,TRBV10-3,TRBD2,CAISDPRLAGEGETQYF
TRBJ1-5,TRBV29-1,TRBD1,CSVSSGQDNQPQHF
TRBJ2-7,TRBV4-2,-,CASSQDGGTYEQYF
TRBJ1-5,TRBV3-1/TRBV3-2,-,CASSQDSRGGNQPQHF
TRBJ2-2,TRBV5-1,-,CASSGEKGIGELFF
TRBJ1-5,TRBV4-3,-,CASSQDGQGGQPQHF
TRBJ2-5,TRBV6-5,-,CASRTQETQYF
TRBJ1-1,TRBV5-5,-,CASSLDPGKVAFF
TRBJ1-1,TRBV9,-,CASSNPGGAEAFF
TRBJ2-5,TRBV28,TRBD1,CASSPLRGRETQYF
TRBJ2-7,TRBV2,-,CASSESPATRHDEQYF
TRBJ2-3,TRBV19,-,CASSGTFTDTQYF
TRBJ2-1,TRBV7-2,TRBD2,CASRQRLAGVGSYNEQFF
TRBJ2-7,TRBV7-9,TRBD1,CASSDRGYEQYF
TRBJ1-5,TRBV19,-,CASRGLGRNQPQHF
TRBJ1-2,TRBV3-1/TRBV3-2,TRBD1,CASSLSGTGAYGYTF
TRBJ1-6,TRBV5-1,TRBD1,CASSLQGGLDNSPLHF
TRBJ2-2,TRBV6-5,TRBD2,CASSTAGRASGELFF
TRBJ1-2,TRBV7-2,TRBD1,CASSPRDRDNYGYTF
TRBJ1-2,TRBV5-4,TRBD1,CASSLEPDRADYTF
TRBJ1-2,TRBV7-9,TRBD1,CASSRPTGGGNYGYTF
TRBJ1-2,TRBV29-1,TRBD1,CSVWTGGDGYTF
TRBJ2-1,TRBV7-3,TRBD2,CASSPQGTSAYNEQFF
TRBJ2-1,TRBV6-2/TRBV6-3,TRBD2,CASSLKRGRFVNEQFF
TRBJ2-5,TRBV15,-,CATSNTGETQYF
TRBJ1-6,TRBV7-3,TRBD1,CASSLGPGQGNSPLHF
TRBJ2-5,TRBV19,-,CASSPSLLLDQYF
TRBJ1-4,TRBV28,TRBD1,CASSPEDRGREKLFF
TRBJ1-1,TRBV5-1,TRBD1,CASSLARQGETEAFF
TRBJ2-3,TRBV5-1,-,CASSLDGVTSTDTQYF
TRBJ1-4,TRBV6-5,-,CASSYSRGSNEKLFF
TRBJ1-2,TRBV19,-,CASSIGGPYEGGYTF
TRBJ1-6,TRBV5-6,-,CASSLVLADYNSPLHF
TRBJ2-1,TRBV28,TRBD2,CASSFLPRRTSGAGSDNEQFF
TRBJ2-1,TRBV3-1/TRBV3-2,-,CASSQDAAGRFYNEQFF
TRBJ2-1,TRBV12-3/TRBV12-4,-,CASSLMWAEQFF
TRBJ2-2,TRBV4-3,-,CASSHHTRNTGELFF
TRBJ1-5,TRBV6-5,TRBD1,CASSYSRGTGTQPQHF
TRBJ2-5,TRBV19,-,CASREGGAQETQYF
TRBJ1-1,TRBV5-7,-,CASSLRRGTEAFF
TRBJ2-1,TRBV5-1,TRBD2,CASTPSGGSASDEQFF
TRBJ2-1,TRBV7-2,-,CASSLNRRLPWNEQFF
TRBJ1-6,TRBV6-5,-,CASSLDSRGRSPLHF
TRBJ1-1,TRBV5-1,-,CASSLRTVNTEAFF
TRBJ2-1,TRBV2,TRBD2,CASSGLAGAGNEQFF